The next 21 T cell receptor beta chains were all read from a single sample in a study of blood T cells in healthy people across ages. Next came a second PCR, run for 7 to 11 cycles, which used a sample-barcoded 5' primer along with a J-beta primer mix. TCRdb ran MiXCR on the 5' RACE reads and lists one entry per CDR3 protein. The sample includes about 680,000 distinct CDR3 sequences, approximately 50% seen only once; the top ten take under 35%. The source material was blood. The source of these receptors is a woman in her sixties or seventies in good health.

This clonotype occurred a few times. The gene calls are TRBV20-1 and TRBJ2-5; a possible D gene is TRBD2 (5 bases). Germline-derived CDR1 and CDR2 are DFQATT and SNEGSKA (reference sequence). The V and J ends lost 6 bases and 3 bases respectively, with 11 bases between them. This CDR3 region has 12 residues. This CDR3 reads CSAGDQKETQYF. CDR3 in DNA: TGCAGTGCGGGAGACCAGAAAGAGACCCAGTACTTC.

The chain recombines TRBV15 with TRBJ2-7; possibly TRBD1 or TRBD2 for D (6 bases each). V was trimmed by 0 bases and J by 3 bases, leaving 15 bases between them. This CDR3 has 16 residues. The germline V gene encodes CDR1 LNHNV and CDR2 YYDKDF (reference sequence). The CDR3 DNA sequence: TGTGCCACCAGCAGAGATAAGGGGGAGGCGAACTACGAGCAGTACTTC. Amino acids: CATSRDKGEANYEQYF.

The CDR3: CASSRRDTYNEQFF. The CDR3 DNA reads TGTGCCAGCAGCCGCCGGGACACCTACAATGAGCAGTTCTTC. The chain is built from TRBV7-9 and TRBJ2-1; D possibly corresponds to TRBD1 (6 bases). The V end was cut by 5 bases, the J end by 2 bases, with 10 bases between. The CDR3 is made up of 14 amino acids. The germline V gene has CDR1 SEHNR and CDR2 FQNEAQ (reference sequence). Based on the CDR3 plus reference TRBV7-9 and TRBJ2-1, the full variable domain is DTGVSQNPRHKITKRGQNVTFRCDPISEHNRLYWYRQTLGQGPEFLTYFQNEAQLEKSRLLSDRFSAERPKGSFSTLEIQRTEQGDSAMYLCASSRRDTYNEQFFGPGTRLTVL.

A few counts support this clonotype. CDR3 sequence (DNA): TGTGCCAGCAACTGGGGAAGTGGAGAGACCCAGTACTTC. As protein: CASNWGSGETQYF. The gene calls are TRBV7-2 and TRBJ2-7; no reliable D call. The J call could be wrong; TRBJ2-5 is a better fit for the DNA end. The CDR3 has 13 residues. The germline gives CDR1 SGHTA, CDR2 FQGNSA.

The chain recombines TRBV7-2 with TRBJ2-1; TRBD2 matches at 12 bases. The J call is doubtful: the DNA matches TRBJ2-7 better. CDR3 length equals 16 residues. From germline, CDR1 is SGHTA and CDR2 FQGNSA. CDR3 DNA: TGTGCCAGCAGCTTCACCGGGACTAGCGGGTACAATGAGCAGTACTTC. Residues: CASSFTGTSGYNEQYF.

The V and J genes are TRBV20-1 and TRBJ2-7, with TRBD2 matching over 10 bases. The germline V gene has CDR1 DFQATT and CDR2 SNEGSKA (reference sequence). V dropped 5 bases and J dropped 7; count of bases not matched to a gene: 17. This CDR3 comprises 16 residues. CDR3 sequence (DNA): TGCAGTGCTCCACGGACTAGCGGAAGCTCCTACAATGAGCAGTACTTC. It yields the protein CSAPRTSGSSYNEQYF.

The chain carries TRBV2 and TRBJ2-5; 14 nucleotides match TRBD2. The CDR3 is 13 amino acids. Germline CDR1 reads SNHLY; CDR2 reads FYNNEI. V lost 10 bases to trimming and J lost 4 bases; unmatched junction nucleotides: 2. Here the CDR3 reads CATGLAGGETQYF. CDR3 DNA sequence: TGTGCCACCGGACTAGCGGGAGGAGAGACCCAGTACTTC.

This clonotype was observed a handful of times. CDR3 DNA: TGCAGCGTGAAACAGGGGAATGCCAGGGACATTCAGTACTTC. This codes for CSVKQGNARDIQYF. The chain joins TRBV29-1 to TRBJ2-4; TRBD1 matches at 7 bases. CDR3 length equals 14 residues. Trimming cost V 6 bases and J 8 bases; bases outside gene matches: 13. In germline, CDR1 is SQVTM, CDR2 ANQGSEA.

This chain's CDR3 is CASTPDSGYTF. The DNA of the CDR3 is TGTGCCAGCACTCCAGACAGTGGCTACACCTTC. The chain is built from TRBV12-3 or TRBV12-4 and TRBJ1-2; possibly TRBD1 for D (5 bases). The CDR3 totals 11 residues. Trimming shortened V by 7 bases and J by 7 bases, and 10 bases separated the two germline ends.

This clonotype was counted only a few times. V gene TRBV7-2 combines with J gene TRBJ2-5, with TRBD2 matching over 15 bases. The length of the CDR3 is 16 residues. V lost 4 bases to trimming and J lost 4 bases; unmatched junction nucleotides: 4. From germline, CDR1 is SGHTA and CDR2 FQGNSA. The CDR3 loop reads CASSSQGLAGGETQYF. The CDR3 DNA follows: TGTGCCAGCAGCTCCCAGGGACTAGCGGGAGGAGAGACCCAGTACTTC.

This clonotype was seen a few times. V is TRBV27 and J is TRBJ1-2, with TRBD1 as a possible D gene (6 bases). The CDR3 has 12 amino acids. V was shortened by 5 bases and J by 8 bases, with 12 bases between the two germline ends. Germline V gene lookup returns CDR1 MNHEY and CDR2 SMNVEV (reference sequence). The CDR3 region is CASSGGPLGYTF. The CDR3 DNA follows: TGTGCCAGCAGTGGGGGGCCATTGGGCTACACCTTC.

This chain joins TRBV4-3 and TRBJ2-7; the match to TRBD2 covers 10 bases. The germline CDR1 and CDR2 sequences are LGHNA and YSLEER. The V and J ends lost 1 base and 7 bases, in that order; junction bases with no gene match: 7. The CDR3 consists of 15 residues. The CDR3 is CASSQVASGSLEQYF. CDR3 sequence (DNA): TGCGCCAGCAGCCAAGTGGCTAGCGGGAGTCTAGAGCAGTACTTC.

This clonotype appeared many times. This chain uses TRBV12-3 or TRBV12-4 with TRBJ1-6; D is undetermined. The CDR3 is made up of 12 amino acids. V lost 6 bases, J lost 8 bases, and 8 bases lay in between. As DNA, the CDR3 is TGTGCCAGCAGCCGAGGTGATTCACCCCTCCACTTT. Protein product: CASSRGDSPLHF.

This rearrangement joins TRBV9 to TRBJ2-1, with 11 positions matching TRBD2. The V gene's germline CDR1 is SGDLS and CDR2 YYNGEE. V dropped 7 bases and J dropped 9; count of bases not matched to a gene: 9. The CDR3 has 14 residues. CDR3 loop: CASVRGLADREQFF. Here the CDR3 DNA reads TGTGCCAGCGTTCGGGGACTAGCGGATCGTGAGCAGTTCTTC.

V is TRBV7-9 and J is TRBJ1-1; 9 nucleotides agree with TRBD1. Looked up from germline, CDR1 is SEHNR and CDR2 is FQNEAQ (reference sequence). The junction had 7 bases not matched to a gene; V was cut back by 7 bases and J by 1 base. There are 15 residues in the CDR3. The CDR3 spells CASTTWTGENTEAFF. The DNA for the CDR3 is TGTGCCAGCACCACTTGGACAGGGGAGAACACTGAAGCTTTCTTT. Complete variable domain (other parts from reference TRBV7-9 and TRBJ1-1): DTGVSQNPRHKITKRGQNVTFRCDPISEHNRLYWYRQTLGQGPEFLTYFQNEAQLEKSRLLSDRFSAERPKGSFSTLEIQRTEQGDSAMYLCASTTWTGENTEAFFGQGTRLTVV.

This clonotype was recorded once. The gene calls are TRBV2 and TRBJ2-5; 7 bases agree with TRBD2. V lost 4 bases and J lost 5; bases outside the gene matches: 4. Germline V gene sequence: CDR1 SNHLY, CDR2 FYNNEI. The CDR3 spans 13 residues. CDR3: CASSGLARETQYF. The CDR3 nucleotides read TGTGCCAGCAGTGGACTAGCCCGGGAGACCCAGTACTTC.

This clonotype was counted only a few times. This chain joins TRBV5-1 and TRBJ2-7, with TRBD2 matching over 8 bases. Germline assignment: CDR1 SGHRS and CDR2 YFSETQ. The CDR3 extends over 14 amino acids. The V and J ends lost 3 bases and 6 bases, in that order; junction bases with no gene match: 8. CDR3 protein: CASSSGLETFEQYF. Written as DNA, the CDR3 is TGCGCCAGCAGCTCGGGACTAGAGACGTTCGAGCAGTACTTC.

V usage is TRBV20-1 and J usage is TRBJ2-1; 12 bases match TRBD2. Judging by the DNA end, TRBJ2-7 fits better; the J call may be wrong. The CDR3 contains 16 residues. Germline assignment: CDR1 DFQATT and CDR2 SNEGSKA (reference sequence). DNA for the CDR3: TGCAGTGCTAGGGCACTAGCGGGAGGTTCCTACAATGAGCAGTACTTC. Its protein is CSARALAGGSYNEQYF.

This chain connects TRBV20-1 to TRBJ2-7, with TRBD2 matching over 11 bases. This CDR3 contains 15 residues. The ends lost 1 base at V and 1 base at J; junction bases unmatched: 3. In germline, CDR1 is DFQATT, CDR2 SNEGSKA (reference sequence). The CDR3 sequence: CSARVGLAGSYEQYF. CDR3 nucleotide sequence: TGCAGTGCTAGAGTCGGACTAGCGGGTTCCTACGAGCAGTACTTC.

The CDR3 spells CASAAGVSYEQYF. CDR3 bases: TGCGCCAGCGCGGCAGGGGTCTCCTACGAGCAGTACTTC. This rearrangement joins TRBV5-1 to TRBJ2-7; a possible D gene is TRBD1 (6 bases). This CDR3 is 13 amino acids long. Germline-derived CDR1 and CDR2 are SGHRS and YFSETQ. V was cut by 7 bases and J by 0 bases, with 11 bases left in between.

This clonotype showed up just a few times. V is TRBV20-1 and J is TRBJ2-1, with 14 bases fitting TRBD2. Germline V gene lookup returns CDR1 DFQATT and CDR2 SNEGSKA (reference sequence). The CDR3 is 16 amino acids. V dropped 4 bases and J dropped 4; count of bases not matched to a gene: 6. CDR3 sequence: CSAIRLAGGLYNEQFF. For the CDR3, the DNA is TGCAGTGCTATCCGACTAGCGGGAGGGCTTTACAATGAGCAGTTCTTC.